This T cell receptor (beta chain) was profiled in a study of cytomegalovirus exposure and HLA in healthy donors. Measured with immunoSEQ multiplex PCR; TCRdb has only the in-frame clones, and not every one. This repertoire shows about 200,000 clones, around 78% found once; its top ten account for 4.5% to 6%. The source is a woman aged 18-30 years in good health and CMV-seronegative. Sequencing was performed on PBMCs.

The CDR3 DNA reads TGTGCCACCAGCAGAGATCCCCCGGGGGCGGGAGGGGCCGAGCAGTACTTC. The encoded protein is CATSRDPPGAGGAEQYF. V and J are TRBV15 and TRBJ2-7; TRBD2 matches 9 bases. The junction had 12 bases not matched to a gene; V was cut back by 0 bases and J by 6 bases. This CDR3 is 17 amino acids long. From germline, CDR1 is LNHNV and CDR2 YYDKDF (reference sequence).